This TCR beta chain was identified in a study of T cells after yellow fever vaccination. Study summary: For low cell numbers, libraries were made with SMART-Seq v4 Ultra Low Input.

Points from the study as a whole: Compared with primary, the secondary response was weaker and peaked at day 5, not 15. The CD4 compartment and the CD8 compartment contained a small share of clonotypes in common. Most clones from primary vaccination resurfaced after the booster (approximately 97% CD4, around 91% CD8).

CDR1 is SGHTA, CDR2 FQGTGA, per germline. The CDR3 extends over 15 amino acids. Trimming left V 8 bases short and J 9 bases short, with 22 bases between. This clonotype was detected many times. Its antigen is currently unknown. TCRdb independently ran MiXCR on the 5' RACE reads; one entry per CDR3 protein. Of a few hundred thousand distinct CDR3 sequences listed, 6% to 7.5% are singletons. This TCR was recovered from a man aged 25 to 40 who received the YFV17D yellow fever vaccine. This specimen consisted of CD4+ T cells sorted from PBMCs, obtained 15 days after the yellow fever booster vaccination. The chain carries TRBV7-3 and TRBJ2-2, with D possibly being TRBD1 or TRBD2 (6 bases each). The CDR3 reads CASGSSSGASRELFF. CDR3 bases: TGTGCCAGCGGCTCCAGCTCGGGGGCGTCCCGGGAGCTGTTTTTT.